These 29 T cell receptor beta chains came from one sample sequenced in a study of T cells in Graves' hyperthyroidism and ophthalmopathy (dated by TCRdb to about 2019). Library generation was performed with multiplex PCR. Sequencing used an Illumina HiSeq 2000. The TCR beta CDR3 regions were amplified from RNA transcripts. For the first round of RT-PCR on the TCR CDR3, the HTBI primer set was used together with the Qiagen OneStep RT-PCR kit. TCRdb reanalyzed the raw reads on its own, using fastp at Q25 for trimming and MiXCR for clone calling, and kept in-frame beta chains. Identical CDR3 proteins give one entry, which carries the most common genes and DNA. The table for this sample lists about 520,000 distinct CDR3 sequences; less than 25% of them were counted only once. The ten largest clones take up 26% of the sample. Source material: blood. The source is a man aged 18 to 29 with Graves' hyperthyroidism.

The table lists this clonotype with many counts. This rearrangement joins TRBV12-3 or TRBV12-4 to TRBJ2-5; D is possibly TRBD1 or TRBD2 (5 bases each). The V end lost 4 bases, the J end lost 2 bases, and 14 bases lay between the germline ends. CDR3 length equals 15 residues. Here the CDR3 DNA reads TGTGCCAGCAGTTGGTCGGGGCTGGGGCAAGAGACCCAGTACTTC. It specifies CASSWSGLGQETQYF.

This clonotype was seen a few times. This rearrangement joins TRBV12-3 or TRBV12-4 to TRBJ2-5; the D gene is possibly TRBD1 (6 bases). This CDR3 comprises 15 residues. Trimming removed 7 bases at V and 4 bases at J, with 19 bases between. The CDR3 here is CASNPGTRDSETQYF. CDR3 DNA sequence: TGTGCCAGCAACCCCGGGACAAGGGATTCAGAGACCCAGTACTTC.

This clonotype was recorded many times. The chain has TRBV4-1 and TRBJ2-7; tentatively, D is TRBD2 (5 bases). The CDR3 consists of 14 residues. In germline, CDR1 is MGHRA, CDR2 YSYEKL. With 1 base removed from V and 4 bases from J, the gap between germline ends came to 11 bases. The CDR3 region has the DNA TGCGCCAGCAGCCAAGTTCCCGGGGAGTACGAGCAGTACTTC. Translation gives CASSQVPGEYEQYF.

V usage is TRBV27 and J usage is TRBJ2-4; perhaps TRBD1 as D (6 bases). The length of the CDR3 is 13 residues. Trimming cost V 3 bases and J 4 bases, with 7 bases left between them. Germline assignment: CDR1 MNHEY and CDR2 SMNVEV (reference sequence). This CDR3 reads CASSFGQKNIQYF. As DNA, the CDR3 is TGTGCCAGCAGTTTCGGACAGAAAAACATTCAGTACTTC.

This clonotype occurred a few times. A much larger clone differs by one base, so this may be a read error. The rearrangement links TRBV2 to TRBJ2-5, with 12 nucleotides matching TRBD2. CDR3 length: 18 amino acids. The germline V gene has CDR1 SNHLY and CDR2 FYNNEI. CDR3 nucleotide sequence: TGTGCCAGCAGTGAGTCATGGCTAGCGGGGGGGAGCCAAGGGACCCAGTACTTC. Translating gives CASSESWLAGGSQGTQYF.

This clonotype was seen at least ten times. This sequence joins TRBV6-2 or TRBV6-3 and TRBJ1-5; the match to TRBD1 covers 9 bases. Germline loops: CDR1 MNHEY, CDR2 SVGEGT. V lost 6 bases to trimming and J lost 6 bases; unmatched junction nucleotides: 9. This CDR3 comprises 15 residues. CDR3 DNA sequence: TGTGCCAGCAGCCTCGGACAGGGGCATGGTCAGCCCCAGCATTTT. Protein sequence: CASSLGQGHGQPQHF.

The chain joins TRBV12-5 to TRBJ1-5; D perhaps matches TRBD1 (6 bases). Germline values: CDR1 LGHNT, CDR2 FRNRAP. The ends were cut back, 0 bases at V and 3 bases at J, with 9 bases in the middle. The CDR3 is 15 residues long. CDR3 in amino acids: CASGLVSGDNQPQHF. For the CDR3, the DNA is TGTGCTAGTGGTTTGGTATCAGGGGACAATCAGCCCCAGCATTTT.

This clonotype was found many times. The chain joins TRBV2 to TRBJ2-5, with 9 nucleotides matching TRBD1. CDR1 and CDR2 from the germline V gene are SNHLY and FYNNEI. The CDR3 runs 14 residues. V dropped 7 bases and J dropped 6; count of bases not matched to a gene: 9. The CDR3 is CASKTGTGSKTQYF. In nucleotides, the CDR3 is TGTGCCAGCAAAACCGGGACAGGGTCGAAGACCCAGTACTTC.

This clonotype has ten or more counts. The genes are TRBV28 and TRBJ1-1, with D maybe TRBD1 (6 bases). Germline V gene data show CDR1 as MDHEN and CDR2 as SYDVKM. Trimming stripped 5 bases from V and 2 bases from J, with 18 bases between. This CDR3 is built from 16 residues. The CDR3 sequence is CASSLLTGTPNTEAFF. In nucleotides, the CDR3 is TGTGCCAGCAGTCTCTTGACCGGGACACCCAACACTGAAGCTTTCTTT. Filled out from reference TRBV28 and TRBJ1-1, the complete variable domain reads DVKVTQSSRYLVKRTGEKVFLECVQDMDHENMFWYRQDPGLGLRLIYFSYDVKMKEKGDIPEGYSVSREKKERFSLILESASTNQTSMYLCASSLLTGTPNTEAFFGQGTRLTVV.

Ten or more counts support this clonotype. This chain joins TRBV2 and TRBJ1-2; possibly TRBD1 for D (6 bases). This CDR3 spans 17 amino acids. V was cut by 6 bases and J by 4 bases, with 24 bases left in between. Looked up from germline, CDR1 is SNHLY and CDR2 is FYNNEI. This CDR3 is CASSLPREGGDIYGYTF. CDR3 in DNA: TGTGCCAGCAGCCTACCCCGTGAAGGGGGAGATATCTATGGCTACACCTTC.

A few counts support this clonotype. This chain uses TRBV10-3 with TRBJ1-5; tentatively, D is TRBD1 (6 bases). From germline, CDR1 is ENHRY and CDR2 SYGVKD. This CDR3 region has 14 residues. V dropped 4 bases and J dropped 5 bases, with 12 bases sitting between them. For the CDR3, the DNA is TGTGCCATCAGTGTTGGAAGGGGGGATCAGCCCCAGCATTTT. This codes for CAISVGRGDQPQHF.

This clonotype was found a few times. This chain links TRBV10-3 with TRBJ2-5, with D tentatively TRBD2 (6 bases). The CDR3 length is 14 residues. CDR1 is ENHRY and CDR2 is SYGVKD in the germline V gene. Between the trimmed V and J ends, which lost 8 bases and 0 bases, there was a span of 13 bases. The CDR3 DNA is TGTGCCATCGCCTTCGGGGGTAACCAAGAGACCCAGTACTTC. Its protein product is CAIAFGGNQETQYF.

This clonotype occurred a few times. J is TRBJ2-3 and V is TRBV29-1; the D is unclear. Looked up from germline, CDR1 is SQVTM and CDR2 is ANQGSEA. The CDR3 spans 14 residues. V was trimmed by 6 bases and J by 0 bases, leaving 13 bases between them. CDR3 loop: CSVGNLRSTDTQYF. The CDR3 nucleotides read TGCAGCGTGGGGAATCTCCGTAGCACAGATACGCAGTATTTT.

At least ten counts were recorded for this clonotype. This chain links TRBV19 with TRBJ1-1; 7 bases are shared with TRBD1. The germline gives CDR1 LNHDA, CDR2 SQIVND (reference sequence). With 7 bases clipped from V and 1 base from J, the junction kept 6 bases outside the gene matches. The CDR3 length is 14 residues. The CDR3 spells CASTRQGTNTEAFF. The CDR3 nucleotides are TGTGCCAGTACCCGACAGGGCACGAACACTGAAGCTTTCTTT. Combining the CDR3 with reference TRBV19 and TRBJ1-1 gives the whole variable domain DGGITQSPKYLFRKEGQNVTLSCEQNLNHDAMYWYRQDPGQGLRLIYYSQIVNDFQKGDIAEGYSVSREKKESFPLTVTSAQKNPTAFYLCASTRQGTNTEAFFGQGTRLTVV.

This clonotype was detected ten times or more. V gene TRBV4-1 combines with J gene TRBJ1-2; 7 bases agree with TRBD1. CDR1 MGHRA and CDR2 YSYEKL come from the germline V gene. The CDR3 runs to 17 residues. Trimming removed 2 bases from V and 0 bases from J; junction bases left unmatched: 9. CDR3 nucleotides: TGCGCCAGCAGCCAACCTTCCGGGACAGTCGCTAACTATGGCTACACCTTC. Encoded protein: CASSQPSGTVANYGYTF.

This clonotype has a count of ten or more. The chain uses TRBV7-9 and TRBJ2-7; 7 bases line up with TRBD2. Trimming at V came to 5 bases and at J to 6 bases, leaving 4 bases not matched to a gene. The CDR3 runs to 12 residues. Germline V gene data show CDR1 as SEHNR and CDR2 as FQNEAQ (reference sequence). The CDR3 loop is CASSGIAGEQYF. CDR3 DNA sequence: TGTGCCAGCAGCGGCATAGCGGGCGAGCAGTACTTC.

This clonotype was detected a few times. This clone may be a read error of a much larger clone one base away. The chain recombines TRBV12-3 or TRBV12-4 with TRBJ1-1; D may be TRBD1 (5 bases). The V gene lost 3 bases and the J gene lost 0 bases, with 8 bases spanning the gap. This CDR3 has 14 residues. CDR3 DNA sequence: TGTGCCAGCAGTTTTGAGGGGATGAACACTGAAGCTTTCTTT. Encoded protein: CASSFEGMNTEAFF.

The sample holds many counts of this clonotype. The chain employs TRBV7-9 and TRBJ1-1; D is undetermined. This CDR3 is built from 10 residues. V was cut by 4 bases and J by 7 bases, with 4 bases left in between. From germline, CDR1 is SEHNR and CDR2 FQNEAQ (reference sequence). The CDR3 loop is CASSSDEAFF. The CDR3 DNA sequence: TGTGCCAGCAGCTCAGATGAAGCTTTCTTT.

The J gene is TRBJ1-2, the V gene TRBV25-1; D may be TRBD1 (5 bases). V was clipped by 5 bases and J by 7 bases, with 20 bases between them. Germline V lookup: CDR1 MGHDK, CDR2 SYGVNS. The CDR3 runs to 15 residues. This CDR3 reads CASSLRGRGEAGYTF. The CDR3 bases are TGTGCCAGCAGTCTCCGGGGAAGGGGCGAAGCTGGCTACACCTTC.

This clonotype was counted at least ten times. This rearrangement joins TRBV11-2 to TRBJ1-3, with D possibly TRBD1 on 6 matching bases. The CDR3 has 13 residues. Trimming cost V 6 bases and J 4 bases, with 10 bases left between them. Looked up from germline, CDR1 is SGHAT and CDR2 is FQNNGV. The CDR3, as DNA: TGTGCCAGCAGACAGGGCGTCGGAAACACCATATATTTT. Amino acid sequence: CASRQGVGNTIYF. The full variable domain, with the rest looked up from reference TRBV11-2 and TRBJ1-3, is EAGVAQSPRYKIIEKRQSVAFWCNPISGHATLYWYQQILGQGPKLLIQFQNNGVVDDSQLPKDRFSAERLKGVDSTLKIQPAKLEDSAVYLCASRQGVGNTIYFGEGSWLTVV.

Remarks on this clonotype: The junction and the germline gene differ at one end; a read error may be behind it. The V gene is TRBV12-3 or TRBV12-4, the J gene TRBJ2-2; weak D call: TRBD2 (5 bases). The CDR3 sequence is 14 residues long. CDR3 DNA: TGTGCCAGCAGTCTCGGGATGTCGACCGGGGAGATGTTTTTT. Its translation is CASSLGMSTGEMFF.

This clonotype was detected ten times or more. The chain links TRBV6-1 to TRBJ1-2; no definite D call. The CDR3 runs to 13 residues. CDR1 MNHNS and CDR2 SASEGT come from the germline V gene. V lost 6 bases to trimming and J lost 2 bases, with 10 bases between them. CDR3 coding DNA: TGTGCCAGCAGCCCTACAACCAACTATGGCTACACCTTC. It specifies CASSPTTNYGYTF.

This clonotype has a single count. The chain recombines TRBV4-2 with TRBJ2-5; 7 nucleotides align to TRBD2. Germline values: CDR1 LGHNA, CDR2 YNFKEQ. CDR3 length equals 15 residues. Trimming removed 0 bases from V and 9 bases from J; junction bases left unmatched: 10. CDR3 protein: CASSQEGGDFAAQYF. Here the CDR3 DNA reads TGTGCCAGCAGCCAAGAGGGGGGGGATTTTGCCGCCCAGTACTTC.

Ten or more counts support this clonotype. The V gene is TRBV2, the J gene TRBJ2-5, with D tentatively TRBD1 (6 bases). This CDR3 region has 12 residues. Germline CDR1 is SNHLY and CDR2 is FYNNEI. V shed 3 bases and J shed 9 bases, with 11 bases lying between them. The CDR3 loop reads CASSEDSPPQYF. Written as DNA, the CDR3 is TGTGCCAGCAGTGAGGACAGCCCACCCCAGTACTTC. The whole variable domain, remainder taken from reference TRBV2 and TRBJ2-5, is EPEVTQTPSHQVTQMGQEVILRCVPISNHLYFYWYRQILGQKVEFLVSFYNNEISEKSEIFDDQFSVERPDGSNFTLKIRSTKLEDSAMYFCASSEDSPPQYFGPGTRLLVL.

The rearrangement links TRBV28 to TRBJ1-1; D call uncertain. CDR1 and CDR2 from the germline V gene are MDHEN and SYDVKM. V was clipped by 8 bases and J by 1 base, with 14 bases between them. The CDR3 loop spans 14 amino acids. The CDR3 loop reads CASGSHTENTEAFF. CDR3 coding DNA: TGTGCCAGCGGTTCACATACAGAGAACACTGAAGCTTTCTTT. Variable domain in full (rest from reference TRBV28 and TRBJ1-1): DVKVTQSSRYLVKRTGEKVFLECVQDMDHENMFWYRQDPGLGLRLIYFSYDVKMKEKGDIPEGYSVSREKKERFSLILESASTNQTSMYLCASGSHTENTEAFFGQGTRLTVV.

This clonotype has only a few counts. This chain links TRBV20-1 with TRBJ2-7; D remains ambiguous. The CDR3 spans 13 residues. Germline CDR1 reads DFQATT; CDR2 reads SNEGSKA (reference sequence). V lost 0 bases, J lost 3 bases, and 9 bases lay in between. CDR3 residues: CSARESAVYEQYF. CDR3 nucleotides: TGCAGTGCTAGAGAATCAGCAGTCTACGAGCAGTACTTC.

This chain's CDR3 is CASSGASYSGANVLTF. CDR3 sequence (DNA): TGTGCCAGCAGTGGGGCCAGCTACTCTGGGGCCAACGTCCTGACTTTC. This chain connects TRBV2 to TRBJ2-6; D is unclear. Germline-derived CDR1 and CDR2 are SNHLY and FYNNEI. The CDR3 runs 16 residues. The V gene lost 4 bases and the J gene lost 0 bases, with 10 bases spanning the gap.

The chain recombines TRBV6-1 with TRBJ2-2; no firm D call. The CDR3 totals 13 residues. Trimming removed 8 bases from V and 1 base from J, with 8 bases in between. Germline-derived CDR1 and CDR2 are MNHNS and SASEGT. CDR3 sequence: CASALQNTGELFF. The CDR3 bases are TGTGCCAGCGCCTTACAGAACACCGGGGAGCTGTTTTTT.

This clonotype has a count of ten or more. The rearrangement links TRBV6-1 to TRBJ1-2, with a tentative D call TRBD1 (5 bases). CDR3 length equals 14 residues. CDR1 and CDR2 (germline): MNHNS, SASEGT. Trimming shortened V by 2 bases and J by 9 bases, and 16 bases separated the two germline ends. CDR3 residues: CASSETPATDSYTF. CDR3 nucleotide sequence: TGTGCCAGCAGTGAAACCCCAGCGACAGACAGCTACACCTTC.